Below are 24 T cell receptor beta chains sequenced from a single sample in a study of immune characterization of retroperitoneal liposarcoma. From the PCR reads, TCRdb called clonotypes with MiXCR, one entry per CDR3 protein. The sample shows 9,500 or so distinct CDR3 sequences, around 30% of them seen only once. The sequenced sample consisted of tumor tissue. All receptors derive from a male donor with retroperitoneal liposarcoma.

J is TRBJ2-3 and V is TRBV10-3; 8 bases are shared with TRBD2. The CDR3 is 15 amino acids. The ends lost 6 bases at V and 0 bases at J; junction bases unmatched: 5. Germline lookup yields CDR1 ENHRY and CDR2 SYGVKD. In DNA, the CDR3 is TGTGCCATCAGCTCGGGGGGGGCTAGCACAGATACGCAGTATTTT. Encoded protein: CAISSGGASTDTQYF.

V gene TRBV6-1 combines with J gene TRBJ2-2; possibly TRBD2 for D (6 bases). The V and J ends lost 5 bases and 4 bases respectively, with 17 bases between them. The CDR3 length is 16 residues. Germline V gene data show CDR1 as MNHNS and CDR2 as SASEGT. The CDR3 bases are TGTGCCAGCAGTAGATTTCTGGCGGGATTCACCGGGGAGCTGTTTTTT. Translating gives CASSRFLAGFTGELFF.

By share of the sample, this clonotype is medium-sized (0.01 to 0.1%). The chain links TRBV7-6 to TRBJ2-1; possible D gene TRBD1, 5 bases. This CDR3 is 13 amino acids long. CDR1 SGHVS and CDR2 FNYEAQ come from the germline V gene. V dropped 5 bases and J dropped 10 bases, with 15 bases sitting between them. The CDR3 sequence is CASSPDISYEQFF. CDR3 in DNA: TGTGCCAGCAGCCCGGACATTTCCTACGAGCAGTTCTTC.

This clonotype appeared many times. V gene TRBV12-3 or TRBV12-4 combines with J gene TRBJ2-1; possibly TRBD2 for D (6 bases). This CDR3 is 13 amino acids long. V was pared by 4 bases and J by 13 bases, with 17 bases between. The CDR3 DNA reads TGTGCCAGCAGTTCCTACATAGCCGGGGGTCAGTTCTTC. Translating gives CASSSYIAGGQFF.

This clonotype was counted many times. This chain joins TRBV6-1 and TRBJ2-7; tentative D call: TRBD2 (7 bases). The CDR3 totals 14 residues. Germline V gene sequence: CDR1 MNHNS, CDR2 SASEGT. V was trimmed by 1 base and J by 2 bases, leaving 9 bases between them. This CDR3 reads CASSEGGGPYEQYF. In DNA form, the CDR3 reads TGTGCCAGCAGTGAAGGCGGGGGCCCCTACGAGCAGTACTTC.

This clonotype was seen many times. The chain combines TRBV27 with TRBJ2-1; either TRBD1 or TRBD2 may supply D (5 bases each). The J call may not be correct, given that the DNA end is closer to TRBJ2-7. There are 14 residues in the CDR3. Germline V lookup: CDR1 MNHEY, CDR2 SMNVEV (reference sequence). The DNA for the CDR3 is TGTGCCAGCAGTGCCGGGACCACTAACAATGAGCAGTACTTC. This sequence encodes CASSAGTTNNEQYF.

A few counts support this clonotype. The J gene is TRBJ2-1, the V gene TRBV6-5; 7 positions match TRBD2. The V and J ends lost 9 bases and 7 bases, in that order; junction bases with no gene match: 15. In germline, CDR1 is MNHEY, CDR2 SVGAGI. The CDR3 totals 15 residues. The CDR3 nucleotides read TGTGCCAGTTCGGGCGGGAGATCTCTTTGGAATGAGCAGTTCTTC. Its translation is CASSGGRSLWNEQFF.

The chain recombines TRBV6-2 or TRBV6-3 with TRBJ2-5; D gene ambiguous. Trimming took off 4 bases at V and 1 base at J, with 10 bases between the two ends. Germline assignment: CDR1 MNHEY and CDR2 SVGEGT. The length of the CDR3 is 14 residues. The CDR3 is CASSWLSFQETQYF. In DNA, the CDR3 is TGTGCCAGCAGTTGGCTATCTTTCCAAGAGACCCAGTACTTC.

This chain links TRBV24-1 with TRBJ2-1; 11 bases are shared with TRBD1. Unmatched junction bases numbered 7, after V lost 3 bases and J lost 7 bases. This CDR3 is 16 amino acids long. Germline V gene lookup returns CDR1 KGHDR and CDR2 SFDVKD. The CDR3 DNA is TGTGCCACCAGTGATCCCGGGACAGGGGGATCGAATGAGCAGTTCTTC. Protein product: CATSDPGTGGSNEQFF.

This clonotype was seen a few times. This chain connects TRBV11-2 to TRBJ2-3; TRBD2 agrees at 7 bases. There are 16 residues in the CDR3. Germline CDR1 SGHAT, CDR2 FQNNGV. Losses at the gene ends were 1 base for V and 8 bases for J; bases not matched to a gene: 12. CDR3: CASSLAYGTTPGTQYF. The CDR3 bases are TGTGCCAGCAGCTTAGCTTATGGGACTACTCCGGGTACGCAGTATTTT. Combining the CDR3 with reference TRBV11-2 and TRBJ2-3 gives the whole variable domain EAGVAQSPRYKIIEKRQSVAFWCNPISGHATLYWYQQILGQGPKLLIQFQNNGVVDDSQLPKDRFSAERLKGVDSTLKIQPAKLEDSAVYLCASSLAYGTTPGTQYFGPGTRLTVL.

This clonotype was found many times. This chain links TRBV6-1 with TRBJ2-1, with D uncertain. The CDR3 covers 12 residues. Germline V gene sequence: CDR1 MNHNS, CDR2 SASEGT. Trimming removed 2 bases at V and 8 bases at J, with 7 bases between. Here the CDR3 DNA reads TGTGCCAGCAGTGAAAGACCCTATGAGCAGTTCTTC. This translates into CASSERPYEQFF.

This clonotype was counted at least ten times. The chain carries TRBV11-3 and TRBJ2-1; D possibly corresponds to TRBD2 (5 bases). Germline V CDR1 and CDR2: SGHNT, YENEEA. The CDR3 runs to 16 residues. V was clipped by 5 bases and J by 4 bases, with 18 bases between them. The DNA for the CDR3 is TGTGCCAGCAGCCGAGAGGGCACGGCAGAATACAATGAGCAGTTCTTC. Amino acids: CASSREGTAEYNEQFF.

The J gene is TRBJ2-1, the V gene TRBV12-3 or TRBV12-4; D uncertain. The CDR3 has 11 amino acids. V lost 9 bases and J 6 bases, leaving 9 bases between the germline ends. CDR3 amino acids: CASRLVNEQFF. In DNA, the CDR3 is TGTGCCAGTAGGTTAGTCAATGAGCAGTTCTTC.

This clonotype was recorded at least ten times. V and J are TRBV7-8 and TRBJ1-5, with 8 bases identical to TRBD1. Germline V lookup: CDR1 SGHVS, CDR2 FQNEAQ. This CDR3 contains 15 residues. J was trimmed by 6 bases and V by 0 bases; bases with no gene match: 4. CDR3 DNA: TGTGCCAGCAGCTTAGCGGGACAGGTTAGTCAGCCCCAGCATTTT. Protein: CASSLAGQVSQPQHF.

This chain uses TRBV6-1 with TRBJ1-1; weak D call: TRBD1 (5 bases). The CDR3 is 12 amino acids. The germline CDR1 and CDR2 sequences are MNHNS and SASEGT. The germline V and J ends were trimmed by 5 bases and 10 bases, with 14 bases remaining between them. The CDR3 protein is CASSLGQRGAFF. The CDR3 DNA sequence: TGTGCCAGCAGTCTCGGCCAGAGGGGAGCTTTCTTT.

In this sample, this clonotype turned up once. The V gene is TRBV11-2, the J gene TRBJ2-3, with D tentatively TRBD2 (6 bases). CDR1 and CDR2 (germline): SGHAT, FQNNGV. The V end was cut by 6 bases, the J end by 1 base, with 14 bases between. This CDR3 contains 15 residues. DNA for the CDR3: TGTGCCAGCAGGGGGGGAGGCGGTGGCACAGATACGCAGTATTTT. Residues: CASRGGGGGTDTQYF.

By sample fraction, this clonotype is large. The chain uses TRBV7-2 and TRBJ2-7, with 9 bases lining up with TRBD2. With V trimmed by 3 bases and J by 1 base, 1 base remained unmatched. This CDR3 is 14 amino acids long. The germline CDR1 and CDR2 sequences are SGHTA and FQGNSA. CDR3 residues: CASSFSGGSYEQYF. CDR3 coding DNA: TGTGCCAGCAGCTTTAGCGGGGGATCCTACGAGCAGTACTTC.

V usage is TRBV11-2 and J usage is TRBJ2-6; 14 nucleotides agree with TRBD2. The CDR3 spans 17 residues. Germline trimming cut 7 bases from V and 2 bases from J; bases unmatched to any gene: 4. Germline V gene sequence: CDR1 SGHAT, CDR2 FQNNGV. The CDR3 bases are TGTGCCAGCAAGGGACTAGCGGGAGCAACTGGGGCCAACGTCCTGACTTTC. This gives the protein CASKGLAGATGANVLTF.

The table lists this clonotype with many counts. The rearrangement joins TRBV6-1 to TRBJ2-1, with TRBD1 matching 9 bases. The V gene's germline CDR1 is MNHNS and CDR2 SASEGT. V was pared by 6 bases and J by 13 bases, with 13 bases of the junction left unmatched. The CDR3 has 14 residues. CDR3: CASRLQGAKETQFF. In nucleotides, the CDR3 is TGTGCCAGCAGACTACAGGGGGCCAAAGAGACCCAGTTCTTC.

This clonotype was counted ten times or more. This sequence joins TRBV6-1 and TRBJ1-2; 8 positions agree with TRBD1. This CDR3 comprises 14 residues. With V trimmed by 7 bases and J by 7 bases, 11 bases remained unmatched. CDR1 and CDR2 (germline): MNHNS, SASEGT. CDR3: CASISTQGAGGYTF. Written as DNA, the CDR3 is TGTGCCAGCATTTCAACCCAGGGGGCCGGTGGCTACACCTTC.

The V gene is TRBV6-1, the J gene TRBJ2-5; 10 bases are a match to TRBD1. The CDR3 has 15 amino acids. The germline V gene has CDR1 MNHNS and CDR2 SASEGT. V shed 6 bases and J 11 bases; nucleotides not matched to a gene: 15. CDR3 residues: CASRPGQGSGNEQYF. The CDR3 DNA follows: TGTGCCAGCAGGCCGGGACAGGGGAGCGGCAATGAGCAGTACTTC.

There are a few counts of this clonotype. The V gene is TRBV12-3 or TRBV12-4, the J gene TRBJ1-3; weak D call: TRBD1 (5 bases). Deletions cut 0 bases from V and 8 bases from J, with 8 bases between. This CDR3 contains 13 residues. CDR3 in amino acids: CASSLAEGHTIYF. The CDR3 DNA reads TGTGCCAGCAGTTTAGCGGAGGGGCACACCATATATTTT.

Concerning this clonotype: Since a much larger clone is just one base distant, this may be a read error. CDR3 region: CASSLEGLVGWEQYF. Written as DNA, the CDR3 is TGTGCCAGCAGCTTAGAGGGACTAGTGGGTTGGGAGCAGTACTTC. The chain recombines TRBV7-2 with TRBJ2-1, with TRBD2 identical over 8 bases. TRBJ2-7 explains the end of the DNA better; the J call may be wrong. The CDR3 has 15 residues. Germline V CDR1 and CDR2: SGHTA, FQGNSA.

This clonotype is categorized as medium-sized. This chain uses TRBV6-1 with TRBJ1-1; 8 bases agree with TRBD1. The J segment lost 6 bases and the V segment lost 2 bases, leaving 11 bases of the junction unmatched. This CDR3 contains 16 residues. Germline V gene sequence: CDR1 MNHNS, CDR2 SASEGT. The CDR3 bases are TGTGCCAGCAGTGAAAGGGGGACAGGTGGAAGGGCTGAAGCTTTCTTT. Translation: CASSERGTGGRAEAFF.